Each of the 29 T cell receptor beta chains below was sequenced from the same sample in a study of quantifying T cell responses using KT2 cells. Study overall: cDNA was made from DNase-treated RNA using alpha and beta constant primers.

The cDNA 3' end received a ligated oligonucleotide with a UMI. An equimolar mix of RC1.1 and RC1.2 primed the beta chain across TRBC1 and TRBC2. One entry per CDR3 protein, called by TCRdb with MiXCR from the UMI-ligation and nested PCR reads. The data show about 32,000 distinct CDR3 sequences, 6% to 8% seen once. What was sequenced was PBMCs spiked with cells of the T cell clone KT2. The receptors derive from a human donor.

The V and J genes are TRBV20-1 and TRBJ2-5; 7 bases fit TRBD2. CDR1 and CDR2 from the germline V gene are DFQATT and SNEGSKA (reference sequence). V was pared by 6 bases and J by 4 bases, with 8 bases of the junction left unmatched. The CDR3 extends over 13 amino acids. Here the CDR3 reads CSAAAGAGETQYF. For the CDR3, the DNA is TGCAGTGCCGCGGCGGGAGCCGGAGAGACCCAGTACTTC.

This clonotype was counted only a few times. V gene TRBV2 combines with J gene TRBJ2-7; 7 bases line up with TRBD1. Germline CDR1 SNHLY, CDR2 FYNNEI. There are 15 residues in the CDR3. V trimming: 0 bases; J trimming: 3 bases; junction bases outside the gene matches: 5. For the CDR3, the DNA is TGTGCCAGCAGTGAAGCGTCAGGGGGTAACTACGAGCAGTACTTC. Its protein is CASSEASGGNYEQYF.

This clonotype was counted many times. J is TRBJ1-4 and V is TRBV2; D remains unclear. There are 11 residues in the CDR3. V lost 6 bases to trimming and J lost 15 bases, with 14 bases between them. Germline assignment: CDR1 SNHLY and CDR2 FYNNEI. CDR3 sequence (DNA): TGTGCCAGCAGCTTTCAGACGATAGTGTTTTTT. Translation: CASSFQTIVFF.

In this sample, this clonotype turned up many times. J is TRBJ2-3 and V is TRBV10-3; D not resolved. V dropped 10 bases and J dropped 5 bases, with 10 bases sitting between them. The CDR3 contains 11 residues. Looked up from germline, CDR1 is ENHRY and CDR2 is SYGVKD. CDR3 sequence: CATAWGDTQYF. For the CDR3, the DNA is TGTGCCACGGCGTGGGGAGATACGCAGTATTTT.

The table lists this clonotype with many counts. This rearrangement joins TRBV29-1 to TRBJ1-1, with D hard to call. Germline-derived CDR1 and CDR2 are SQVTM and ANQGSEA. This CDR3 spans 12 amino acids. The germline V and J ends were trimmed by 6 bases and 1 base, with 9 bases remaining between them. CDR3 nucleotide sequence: TGCAGCGTGGGGTTCCAGAACACTGAAGCTTTCTTT. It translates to CSVGFQNTEAFF. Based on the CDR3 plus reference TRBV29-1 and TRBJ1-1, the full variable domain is SAVISQKPSRDICQRGTSLTIQCQVDSQVTMMFWYRQQPGQSLTLIATANQGSEATYESGFVIDKFPISRPNLTFSTLTVSNMSPEDSSIYLCSVGFQNTEAFFGQGTRLTVV.

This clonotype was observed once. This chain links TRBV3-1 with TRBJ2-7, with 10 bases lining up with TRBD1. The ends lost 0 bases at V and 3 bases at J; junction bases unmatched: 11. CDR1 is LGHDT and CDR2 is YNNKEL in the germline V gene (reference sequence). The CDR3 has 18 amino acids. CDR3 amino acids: CASSQEEPPDRGIYEQYF. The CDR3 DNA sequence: TGTGCCAGCAGCCAAGAAGAACCCCCGGACAGGGGGATCTACGAGCAGTACTTC.

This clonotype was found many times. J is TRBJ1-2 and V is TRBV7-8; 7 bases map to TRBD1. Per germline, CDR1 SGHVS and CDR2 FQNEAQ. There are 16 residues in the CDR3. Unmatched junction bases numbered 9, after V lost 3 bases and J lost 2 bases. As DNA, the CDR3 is TGTGCCAGCAGCTTTCTCACCGGGACAGCGAACTATGGCTACACCTTC. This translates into CASSFLTGTANYGYTF. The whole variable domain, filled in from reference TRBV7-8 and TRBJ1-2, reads GAGVSQSPRYKVAKRGQDVALRCDPISGHVSLFWYQQALGQGPEFLTYFQNEAQLDKSGLPSDRFFAERPEGSVSTLKIQRTQQEDSAVYLCASSFLTGTANYGYTFGSGTRLTVV.

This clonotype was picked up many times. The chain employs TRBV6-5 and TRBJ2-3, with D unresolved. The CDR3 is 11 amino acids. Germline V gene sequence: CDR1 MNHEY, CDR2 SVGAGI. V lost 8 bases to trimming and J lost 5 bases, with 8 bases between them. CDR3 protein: CASGFGDTQYF. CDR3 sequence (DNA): TGTGCCAGCGGGTTTGGAGATACGCAGTATTTT.

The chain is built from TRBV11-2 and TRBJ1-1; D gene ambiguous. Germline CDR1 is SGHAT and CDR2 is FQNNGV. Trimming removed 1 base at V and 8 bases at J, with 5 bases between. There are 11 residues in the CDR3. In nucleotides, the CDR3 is TGTGCCAGCAGCTTAGTCAGGGAAGCTTTCTTT. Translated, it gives CASSLVREAFF.

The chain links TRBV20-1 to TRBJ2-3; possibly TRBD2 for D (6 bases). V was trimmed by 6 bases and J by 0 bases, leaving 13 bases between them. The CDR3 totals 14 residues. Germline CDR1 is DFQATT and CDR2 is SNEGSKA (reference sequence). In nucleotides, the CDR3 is TGCAGTGCAACCCGGGACTCAAGCACAGATACGCAGTATTTT. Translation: CSATRDSSTDTQYF.

The CDR3 bases are TGTGCCAGCAGCTTAGGGCGACAGGACCACTATGGCTACACCTTC. This codes for CASSLGRQDHYGYTF. This chain links TRBV7-9 with TRBJ1-2; the D gene is possibly TRBD1 (6 bases). CDR1 and CDR2 from the germline V gene are SEHNR and FQNEAQ (reference sequence). The CDR3 spans 15 residues. V was cut by 1 base and J by 3 bases, with 12 bases left in between.

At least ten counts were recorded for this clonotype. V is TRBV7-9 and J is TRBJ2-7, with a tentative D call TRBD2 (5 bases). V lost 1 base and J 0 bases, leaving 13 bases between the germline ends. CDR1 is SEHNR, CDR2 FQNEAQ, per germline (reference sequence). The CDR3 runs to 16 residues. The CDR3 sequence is CASSLGSGVYSYEQYF. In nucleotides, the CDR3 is TGTGCCAGCAGCTTAGGGTCCGGGGTCTACTCCTACGAGCAGTACTTC.

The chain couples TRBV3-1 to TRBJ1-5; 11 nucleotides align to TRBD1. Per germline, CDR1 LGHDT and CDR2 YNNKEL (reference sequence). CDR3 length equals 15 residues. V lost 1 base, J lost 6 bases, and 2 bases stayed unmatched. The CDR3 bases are TGTGCCAGCAGCCAAGGGGGACAGGGGGGTCAGCCCCAGCATTTT. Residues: CASSQGGQGGQPQHF.

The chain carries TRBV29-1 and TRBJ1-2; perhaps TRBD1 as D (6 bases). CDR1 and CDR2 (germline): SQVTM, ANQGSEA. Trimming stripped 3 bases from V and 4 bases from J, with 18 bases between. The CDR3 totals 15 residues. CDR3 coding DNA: TGCAGCGTTGAGGGGGGCCCCCCCGACGGCTATGGCTACACCTTC. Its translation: CSVEGGPPDGYGYTF.

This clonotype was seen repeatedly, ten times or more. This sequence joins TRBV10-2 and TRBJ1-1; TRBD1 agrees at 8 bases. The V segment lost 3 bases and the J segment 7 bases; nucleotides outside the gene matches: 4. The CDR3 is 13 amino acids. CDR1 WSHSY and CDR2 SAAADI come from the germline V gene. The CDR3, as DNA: TGCGCCAGCAGTGACCCGGACAGGGTTGAAGCTTTCTTT. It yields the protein CASSDPDRVEAFF.

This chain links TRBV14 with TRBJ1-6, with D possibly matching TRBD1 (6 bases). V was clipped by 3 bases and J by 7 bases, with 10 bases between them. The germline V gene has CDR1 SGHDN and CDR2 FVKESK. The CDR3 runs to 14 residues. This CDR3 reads CASSQGHHNSPLHF. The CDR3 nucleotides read TGTGCCAGCAGCCAGGGACACCACAATTCACCCCTCCACTTT. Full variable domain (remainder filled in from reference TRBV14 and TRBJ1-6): EAGVTQFPSHSVIEKGQTVTLRCDPISGHDNLYWYRRVMGKEIKFLLHFVKESKQDESGMPNNRFLAERTGGTYSTLKVQPAELEDSGVYFCASSQGHHNSPLHFGNGTRLTVT.

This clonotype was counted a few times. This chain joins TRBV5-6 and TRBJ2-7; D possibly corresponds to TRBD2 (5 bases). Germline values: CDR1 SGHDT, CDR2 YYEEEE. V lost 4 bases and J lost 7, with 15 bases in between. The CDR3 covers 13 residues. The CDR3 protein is CASSPGTGGEQYF. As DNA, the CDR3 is TGTGCCAGCAGCCCCGGAACCGGAGGAGAGCAGTACTTC.

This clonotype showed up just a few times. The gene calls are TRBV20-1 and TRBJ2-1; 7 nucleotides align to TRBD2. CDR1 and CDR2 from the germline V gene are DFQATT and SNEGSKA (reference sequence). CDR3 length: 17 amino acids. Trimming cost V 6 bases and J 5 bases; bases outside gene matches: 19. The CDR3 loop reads CSAQRSGGEYPHNEQFF. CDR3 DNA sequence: TGCAGTGCCCAGAGATCTGGGGGGGAGTACCCCCACAATGAGCAGTTCTTC.

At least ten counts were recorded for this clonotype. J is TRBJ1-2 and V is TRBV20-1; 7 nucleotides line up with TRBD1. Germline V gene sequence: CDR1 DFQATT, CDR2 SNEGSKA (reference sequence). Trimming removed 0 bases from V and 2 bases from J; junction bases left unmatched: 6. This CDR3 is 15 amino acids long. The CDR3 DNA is TGCAGTGCTAGAGATGGGGACAGCCTCAACTATGGCTACACCTTC. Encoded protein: CSARDGDSLNYGYTF.

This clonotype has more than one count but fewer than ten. The CDR3 loop is CASSVVSTEAFF. For the CDR3, the DNA is TGTGCCAGCAGTGTGGTCTCCACTGAAGCTTTCTTT. The chain has TRBV2 and TRBJ1-1; no clear D. Trimming left V 4 bases short and J 4 bases short, with 7 bases between. The germline V gene encodes CDR1 SNHLY and CDR2 FYNNEI. This CDR3 contains 12 residues.

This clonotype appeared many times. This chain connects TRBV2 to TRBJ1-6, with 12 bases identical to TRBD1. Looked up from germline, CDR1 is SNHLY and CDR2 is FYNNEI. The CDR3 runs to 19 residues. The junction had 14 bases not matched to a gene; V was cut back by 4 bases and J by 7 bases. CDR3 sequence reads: CASSAPRDRGLQRNSPLHF. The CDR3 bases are TGTGCCAGCAGTGCCCCCCGGGACAGGGGGCTCCAGAGGAATTCACCCCTCCACTTT.

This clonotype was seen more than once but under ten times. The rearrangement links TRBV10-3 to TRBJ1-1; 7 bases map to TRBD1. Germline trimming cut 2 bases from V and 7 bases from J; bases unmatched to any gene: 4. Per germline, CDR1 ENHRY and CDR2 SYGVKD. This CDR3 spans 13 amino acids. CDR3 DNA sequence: TGTGCCATCAGTGAGCCCCGACAGGGTGAAGCTTTCTTT. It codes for CAISEPRQGEAFF.

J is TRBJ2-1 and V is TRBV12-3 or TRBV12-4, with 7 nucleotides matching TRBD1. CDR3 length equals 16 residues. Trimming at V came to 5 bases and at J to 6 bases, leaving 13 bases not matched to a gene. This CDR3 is CASSHGWGQFSNEQFF. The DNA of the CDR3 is TGTGCCAGCAGTCATGGGTGGGGACAGTTTAGCAATGAGCAGTTCTTC.

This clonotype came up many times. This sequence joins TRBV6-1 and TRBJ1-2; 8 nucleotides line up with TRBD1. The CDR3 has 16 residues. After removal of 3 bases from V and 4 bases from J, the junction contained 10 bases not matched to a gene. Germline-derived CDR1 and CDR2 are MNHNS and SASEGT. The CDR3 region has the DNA TGTGCCAGCAGTGAGAGGGGACAGGCAACCATCTATGGCTACACCTTC. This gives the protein CASSERGQATIYGYTF.

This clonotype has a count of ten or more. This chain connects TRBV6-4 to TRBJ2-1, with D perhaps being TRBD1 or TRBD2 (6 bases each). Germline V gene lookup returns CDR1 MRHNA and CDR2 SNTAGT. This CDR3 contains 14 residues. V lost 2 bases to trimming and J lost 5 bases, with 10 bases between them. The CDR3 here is CASSDEGGNNEQFF. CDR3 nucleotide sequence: TGTGCCAGCAGTGACGAGGGGGGAAACAATGAGCAGTTCTTC.

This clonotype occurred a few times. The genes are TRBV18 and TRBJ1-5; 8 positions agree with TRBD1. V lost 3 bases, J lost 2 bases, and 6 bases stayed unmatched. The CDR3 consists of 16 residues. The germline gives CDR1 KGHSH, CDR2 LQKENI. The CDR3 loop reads CASSPLGQGGNQPQHF. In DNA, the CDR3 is TGTGCCAGCTCACCGCTAGGACAGGGAGGCAATCAGCCCCAGCATTTT.

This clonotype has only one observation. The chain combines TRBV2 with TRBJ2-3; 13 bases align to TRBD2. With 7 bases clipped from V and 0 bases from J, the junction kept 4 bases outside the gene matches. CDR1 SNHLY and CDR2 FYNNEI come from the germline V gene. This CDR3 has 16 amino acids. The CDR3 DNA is TGTGCCAGCACAAGACTAGCGGGGGGTAGCACAGATACGCAGTATTTT. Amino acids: CASTRLAGGSTDTQYF. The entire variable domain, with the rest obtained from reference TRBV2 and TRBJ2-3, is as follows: EPEVTQTPSHQVTQMGQEVILRCVPISNHLYFYWYRQILGQKVEFLVSFYNNEISEKSEIFDDQFSVERPDGSNFTLKIRSTKLEDSAMYFCASTRLAGGSTDTQYFGPGTRLTVL.

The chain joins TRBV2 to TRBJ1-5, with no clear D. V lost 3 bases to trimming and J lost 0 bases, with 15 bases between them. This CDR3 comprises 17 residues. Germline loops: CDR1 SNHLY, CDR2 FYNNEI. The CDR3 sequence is CASSEVGQAISNQPQHF. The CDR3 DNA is TGTGCCAGCAGTGAGGTTGGGCAGGCGATTAGCAATCAGCCCCAGCATTTT.

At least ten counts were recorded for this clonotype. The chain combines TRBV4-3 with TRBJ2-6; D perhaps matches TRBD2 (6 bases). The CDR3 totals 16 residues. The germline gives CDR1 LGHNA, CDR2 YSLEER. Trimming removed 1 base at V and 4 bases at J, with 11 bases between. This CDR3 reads CASSQARETGANVLTF. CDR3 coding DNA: TGCGCCAGCAGCCAAGCTCGGGAGACCGGGGCCAACGTCCTGACTTTC.